The rows below give T cell receptor beta chains drawn from one sample of a study of blood T cells in healthy people across ages. TCRdb reprocessed the 5' RACE reads with MiXCR, giving one entry per CDR3 protein. Of around 940,000 distinct CDR3 sequences in the sample, 51% were seen once. The material sequenced was blood. The receptors originated from a woman aged 55 to 70 in good health. Each CDR3 is given with its conserved first and last residue. The D gene is left open where the match is weak. Not all rows give a size; the values are once, few, many and, for expanded clones, a class.

CDR3 protein: CASSFLQGDQYF
CDR3 DNA: TGTGCCAGCAGTTTTCTACAGGGGGATCAGTACTTC
D gene: TRBD1
clone size: once
J gene: TRBJ2-4
V gene: TRBV6-6

CDR3 protein: CALAPASGIRLPQYF
CDR3 DNA: TGTGCCTTGGCGCCTGCTAGCGGGATTCGATTACCTCAGTACTTC
D gene: TRBD2
clone size: few
J gene: TRBJ2-5
V gene: TRBV30

CDR3 protein: CATSREGGAINIQYF
CDR3 DNA: TGTGCCACCAGCAGAGAAGGAGGGGCGATAAACATTCAGTACTTC
D gene: NA
clone size: NA
J gene: TRBJ2-4
V gene: TRBV15

CDR3 protein: CASSPVGRGRETQYF
CDR3 DNA: TGTGCCAGCAGTCCCGTGGGGAGGGGAAGAGAGACCCAGTACTTC
D gene: TRBD2
clone size: few
J gene: TRBJ2-5
V gene: TRBV6-2/TRBV6-3

CDR3 protein: CAISESTSGSIVEQFF
CDR3 DNA: TGTGCCATCAGTGAGTCGACTAGCGGGAGCATAGTTGAGCAGTTCTTC
D gene: TRBD2
clone size: NA
J gene: TRBJ2-1
V gene: TRBV10-3

CDR3 protein: CASSYRGQGYEKLFF
CDR3 DNA: TGTGCCAGCAGTTATAGGGGACAGGGTTATGAAAAACTGTTTTTT
D gene: TRBD1
clone size: NA
J gene: TRBJ1-4
V gene: TRBV27

CDR3 protein: CASSPGLAGAWNEQFF
CDR3 DNA: TGTGCCAGCAGTCCGGGACTAGCGGGAGCCTGGAATGAGCAGTTCTTC
D gene: TRBD2
clone size: few
J gene: TRBJ2-1
V gene: TRBV12-3/TRBV12-4

CDR3 protein: CSVEGFNEQFF
CDR3 DNA: TGCAGCGTTGAAGGATTCAATGAGCAGTTCTTC
D gene: NA
clone size: NA
J gene: TRBJ2-1
V gene: TRBV29-1

CDR3 protein: CATSRAQRGAESPLHF
CDR3 DNA: TGTGCCACCAGCAGAGCGCAAAGAGGGGCTGAATCACCCCTCCACTTT
D gene: NA
clone size: NA
J gene: TRBJ1-6
V gene: TRBV15

CDR3 protein: CASSDKTSASTDTQYF
CDR3 DNA: TGCGCCAGCAGCGACAAGACTAGCGCTTCCACAGATACGCAGTATTTT
D gene: TRBD2
clone size: NA
J gene: TRBJ2-3
V gene: TRBV5-1

CDR3 protein: CSAGPEAYGHTF
CDR3 DNA: TGCAGTGCTGGCCCCGAGGCCTATGGCCACACCTTC
D gene: NA
clone size: NA
J gene: TRBJ1-2
V gene: TRBV20-1

CDR3 protein: CASSLGESSTDTQYF
CDR3 DNA: TGTGCCAGCAGTTTGGGAGAGTCTAGCACAGATACGCAGTATTTT
D gene: NA
clone size: NA
J gene: TRBJ2-3
V gene: TRBV28

CDR3 protein: CAWKGKRETYEQYF
CDR3 DNA: TGTGCCTGGAAGGGTAAGCGGGAGACCTACGAGCAGTACTTC
D gene: TRBD2
clone size: NA
J gene: TRBJ2-7
V gene: TRBV30

CDR3 protein: CSASRGLYEQYF
CDR3 DNA: TGCAGTGCTAGTCGAGGTCTCTACGAGCAGTACTTC
D gene: NA
clone size: few
J gene: TRBJ2-7
V gene: TRBV20-1

CDR3 protein: CASSHRLGTSGFEQYF
CDR3 DNA: TGTGCCAGCAGCCATCGTCTCGGGACTAGCGGGTTCGAGCAGTACTTC
D gene: TRBD2
clone size: NA
J gene: TRBJ2-7
V gene: TRBV4-2

CDR3 protein: CASKRVSNTGELFF
CDR3 DNA: TGTGCCAGCAAAAGGGTCTCGAACACCGGGGAGCTGTTTTTT
D gene: NA
clone size: NA
J gene: TRBJ2-2
V gene: TRBV27

CDR3 protein: CASRLRLAGKDTQYF
CDR3 DNA: TGTGCCAGCAGATTAAGACTAGCAGGGAAGGATACGCAGTATTTT
D gene: TRBD2
clone size: NA
J gene: TRBJ2-3
V gene: TRBV2

CDR3 protein: CSVVKVYTF
CDR3 DNA: TGCAGTGTTGTGAAGGTCTACACCTTC
D gene: NA
clone size: NA
J gene: TRBJ1-2
V gene: TRBV20-1

CDR3 protein: CSARAQSTDTQYF
CDR3 DNA: TGCAGTGCCCGAGCCCAGAGCACAGATACGCAGTATTTT
D gene: NA
clone size: few
J gene: TRBJ2-3
V gene: TRBV20-1

CDR3 protein: CASTSGTNTEAFF
CDR3 DNA: TGTGCCAGCACTTCCGGGACGAACACTGAAGCTTTCTTT
D gene: NA
clone size: NA
J gene: TRBJ1-1
V gene: TRBV12-3/TRBV12-4

CDR3 protein: CASSFLPGAGETQYF
CDR3 DNA: TGTGCCAGCAGCTTCTTGCCCGGGGCCGGGGAGACCCAGTACTTC
D gene: NA
clone size: NA
J gene: TRBJ2-5
V gene: TRBV7-6

CDR3 protein: CASSRAGTLSYNEQFF
CDR3 DNA: TGTGCCAGCAGTCGGGCGGGGACACTCTCCTACAATGAGCAGTTCTTC
D gene: NA
clone size: NA
J gene: TRBJ2-1
V gene: TRBV7-2

CDR3 protein: CASSYSIVGYEQYF
CDR3 DNA: TGTGCCAGCAGTTACTCTATCGTCGGCTACGAGCAGTACTTC
D gene: NA
clone size: few
J gene: TRBJ2-7
V gene: TRBV6-5

CDR3 protein: CASSSGLQSGDEQYF
CDR3 DNA: TGTGCCAGCAGCTCGGGACTACAGAGCGGCGACGAGCAGTACTTC
D gene: TRBD2
clone size: few
J gene: TRBJ2-7
V gene: TRBV11-2

CDR3 protein: CSAGQGGGDTQYF
CDR3 DNA: TGCAGTGCTGGCCAGGGGGGGGGAGATACGCAGTATTTT
D gene: NA
clone size: few
J gene: TRBJ2-3
V gene: TRBV20-1

CDR3 protein: CASSLDGENSGANVLTF
CDR3 DNA: TGCGCCAGCAGCTTGGACGGAGAAAACTCTGGGGCCAACGTCCTGACTTTC
D gene: NA
clone size: few
J gene: TRBJ2-6
V gene: TRBV5-1